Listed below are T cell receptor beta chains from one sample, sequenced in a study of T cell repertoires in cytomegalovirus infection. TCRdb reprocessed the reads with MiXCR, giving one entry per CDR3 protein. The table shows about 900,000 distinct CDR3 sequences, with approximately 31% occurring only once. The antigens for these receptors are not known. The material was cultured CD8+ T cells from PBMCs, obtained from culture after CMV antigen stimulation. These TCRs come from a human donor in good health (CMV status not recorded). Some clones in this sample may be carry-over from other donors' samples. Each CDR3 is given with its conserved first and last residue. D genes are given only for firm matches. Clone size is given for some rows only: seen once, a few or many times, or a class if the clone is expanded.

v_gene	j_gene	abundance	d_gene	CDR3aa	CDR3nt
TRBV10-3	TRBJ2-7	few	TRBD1	CAIRTGTGVPYEQYF	TGTGCCATCAGAACCGGGACAGGAGTCCCCTACGAGCAGTACTTC
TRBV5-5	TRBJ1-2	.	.	CTSSLDGVDYGYTF	TGTACCAGCAGCTTGGATGGGGTGGATTATGGCTACACCTTC
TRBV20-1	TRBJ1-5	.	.	CSAREGGSNQPQHF	TGCAGTGCTAGAGAGGGAGGGAGCAATCAGCCCCAGCATTTT
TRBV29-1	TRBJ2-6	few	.	CSVEAGSGANVLTF	TGCAGCGTTGAGGCCGGGTCTGGGGCCAACGTCCTGACTTTC
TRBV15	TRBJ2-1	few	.	CATSTGAGYTYNEQFF	TGTGCCACCAGCACGGGAGCTGGGTATACCTACAATGAGCAGTTCTTC
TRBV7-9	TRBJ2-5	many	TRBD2	CASSLPGLAGFETQYF	TGTGCCAGCAGCTTACCAGGACTAGCGGGGTTTGAGACCCAGTACTTC
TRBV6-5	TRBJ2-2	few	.	CASSYSGAPGELFF	TGTGCCAGCAGTTACTCGGGAGCCCCCGGGGAGCTGTTTTTT
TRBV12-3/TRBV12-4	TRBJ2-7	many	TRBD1	CASSATWTGGYEQYF	TGTGCCAGCAGTGCGACCTGGACAGGGGGTTACGAGCAGTACTTC
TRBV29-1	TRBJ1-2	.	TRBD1	CSVALPPGQHRYGYTF	TGCAGCGTTGCGTTGCCCCCGGGACAGCATCGCTATGGCTACACCTTC
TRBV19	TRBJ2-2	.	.	CATAPTNTGELFF	TGTGCCACCGCCCCCACGAACACCGGGGAGCTGTTTTTT
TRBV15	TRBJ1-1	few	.	CATSRDKGRRAEAFF	TGTGCCACCAGCAGAGATAAGGGGCGCAGGGCTGAAGCTTTCTTT
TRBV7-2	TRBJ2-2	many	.	CASSFVGGDHTGELFF	TGTGCCAGCAGCTTCGTCGGCGGGGATCACACCGGGGAGCTGTTTTTT
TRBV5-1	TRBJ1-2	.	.	CASFAYRDGYTF	TGCGCCAGTTTCGCTTACAGGGATGGCTACACCTTC
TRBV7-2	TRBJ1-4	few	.	CASSGAVRGKLFF	TGTGCCAGCAGCGGGGCCGTGAGGGGGAAACTGTTTTTT
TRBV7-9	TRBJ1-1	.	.	CASSLGGMETAFF	TGTGCCAGCAGCCTAGGCGGGATGGAGACAGCTTTCTTT
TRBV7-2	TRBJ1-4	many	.	CASSLGRGRTNEKLFF	TGTGCCAGCAGCTTAGGGAGGGGTAGGACTAATGAAAAACTGTTTTTT
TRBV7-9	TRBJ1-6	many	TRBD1	CASSFNRGVDNSPLHF	TGTGCCAGCAGCTTCAACAGGGGAGTTGATAATTCACCCCTCCACTTT
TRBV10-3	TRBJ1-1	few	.	CATCCSVPPNTEAFF	TGTGCCACCTGTTGTTCGGTCCCCCCGAACACTGAAGCTTTCTTT
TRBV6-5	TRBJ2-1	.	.	CASSLQGVGSYNEQFF	TGTGCCAGCAGTTTACAGGGCGTCGGCTCCTACAATGAGCAGTTCTTC
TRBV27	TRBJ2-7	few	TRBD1	CASRRGQAYEQYF	TGTGCCAGCAGGAGGGGACAGGCCTACGAGCAGTACTTC
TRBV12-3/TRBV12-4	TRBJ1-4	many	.	CASSSTGSGEKLFF	TGTGCCAGCAGCTCAACAGGGAGTGGTGAAAAACTGTTTTTT
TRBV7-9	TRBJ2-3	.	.	CASSFWGGEDTQYF	TGTGCCAGCAGCTTTTGGGGGGGCGAAGATACGCAGTATTTT
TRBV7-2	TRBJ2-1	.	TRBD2	CASSLGGGQRGEQFF	TGTGCCAGCAGCTTAGGGGGGGGTCAAAGGGGTGAGCAGTTCTTC
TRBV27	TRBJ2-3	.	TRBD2	CASRFLTSGGVGDTQYF	TGTGCCAGCAGATTCTTGACTAGCGGGGGGGTGGGAGATACGCAGTATTTT
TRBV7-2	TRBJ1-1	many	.	CASSPIGGRHTEAFF	TGTGCCAGCAGCCCCATTGGGGGGCGCCACACTGAAGCTTTCTTT
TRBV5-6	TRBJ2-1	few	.	CASSHSGGVAYNEQFF	TGTGCCAGCAGCCACAGCGGCGGGGTGGCATACAATGAGCAGTTCTTC
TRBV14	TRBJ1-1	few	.	CASSHGPNAEAFF	TGTGCCAGCAGCCACGGTCCGAACGCTGAAGCTTTCTTT
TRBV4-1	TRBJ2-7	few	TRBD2	CASSQGLADTYEQYF	TGCGCCAGCAGCCAAGGACTAGCGGATACCTACGAGCAGTACTTC
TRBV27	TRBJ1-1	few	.	CASSLAGAAEAFF	TGTGCCAGCAGTTTAGCGGGGGCGGCTGAAGCTTTCTTT
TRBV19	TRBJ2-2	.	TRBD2	CASSARGEGTGALFF	TGTGCCAGTTCGGCACGGGGGGAGGGCACCGGGGCGCTGTTTTTT
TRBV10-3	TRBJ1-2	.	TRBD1	CAISDPGQGFMGYTF	TGTGCCATCAGTGACCCGGGACAGGGTTTTATGGGCTACACCTTC
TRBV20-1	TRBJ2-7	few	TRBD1	CSAGPTGSYEQYF	TGCAGTGCTGGCCCGACAGGGAGCTACGAGCAGTACTTC
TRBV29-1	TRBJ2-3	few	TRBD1	CSVQLDRGPDTQYF	TGCAGCGTTCAATTGGACAGGGGGCCAGATACGCAGTATTTT
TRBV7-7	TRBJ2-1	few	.	CASSLVGTDPYNEQFF	TGTGCTAGCAGCTTAGTAGGGACTGATCCTTACAATGAGCAGTTCTTC
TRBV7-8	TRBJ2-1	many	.	CASRIGGDEQFF	TGTGCCAGCAGAATAGGGGGGGATGAGCAGTTCTTC
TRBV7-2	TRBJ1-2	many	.	CASSSDSDYGYTF	TGTGCCAGCAGCTCTGACAGTGACTATGGCTACACCTTC
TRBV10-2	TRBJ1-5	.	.	CASSDYPGLQDQHF	TGCGCCAGCAGTGACTACCCCGGTTTGCAGGACCAGCATTTT
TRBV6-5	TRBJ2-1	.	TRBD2	CASSYPSSGGFYEQFF	TGTGCCAGCAGTTACCCCAGCTCCGGGGGGTTCTATGAGCAGTTCTTC